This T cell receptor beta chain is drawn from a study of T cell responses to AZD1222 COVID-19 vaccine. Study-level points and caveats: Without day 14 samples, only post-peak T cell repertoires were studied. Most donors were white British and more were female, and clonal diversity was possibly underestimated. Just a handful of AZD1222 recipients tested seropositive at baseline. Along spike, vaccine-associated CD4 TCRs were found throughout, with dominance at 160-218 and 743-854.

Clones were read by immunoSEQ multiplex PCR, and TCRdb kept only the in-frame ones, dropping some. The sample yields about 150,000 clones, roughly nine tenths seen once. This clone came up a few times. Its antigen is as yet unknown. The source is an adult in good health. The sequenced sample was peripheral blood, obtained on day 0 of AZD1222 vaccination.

CDR3 loop: CASEGNGNQPQHF. As DNA, the CDR3 is TGTGCTAGTGAAGGGAATGGCAATCAGCCCCAGCATTTT. The chain couples TRBV12-5 to TRBJ1-5; D is ambiguous. The CDR3 spans 13 residues. Trimming removed 7 bases at V and 2 bases at J, with 9 bases between. The germline V gene encodes CDR1 LGHNT and CDR2 FRNRAP.